The 7 T cell receptor beta chains presented below share a single source sample, sequenced in a study of regulatory T cells in long-lasting Graves disease. Building the TCR beta libraries relied on iRepertoire HTBI primers, and CDR3 regions underwent Arm-PCR. One entry per CDR3 protein, called by TCRdb with MiXCR from the multiplex PCR reads. The repertoire holds roughly 610,000 distinct CDR3 sequences, approximately 16% seen once, with approximately 12% in the top ten. Time point given: newly diagnosed GD, antithyroid drugs for less than 3 months. RNA from PBMCs was the source of the TCR library. These data were also filed under a second study, of T cells in Graves' hyperthyroidism and ophthalmopathy.

The material sequenced was peripheral blood mononuclear cells (PBMCs), taken at new diagnosis, from a patient treated with antithyroid drugs. The receptor source for this set is a man younger than 35 with Graves disease.

The chain combines TRBV20-1 with TRBJ2-4, with D perhaps matching TRBD2 (5 bases). CDR3 length: 12 amino acids. Per the germline V gene, CDR1 is DFQATT and CDR2 is SNEGSKA (reference sequence). V was cut by 1 base and J by 7 bases, with 8 bases left in between. In nucleotides, the CDR3 is TGCAGTGCTAGAGGTCGGGGTAACATTCAGTACTTC. Its protein is CSARGRGNIQYF.

At least ten counts were recorded for this clonotype. In DNA form, the CDR3 reads TGTGCCAGCGGCACCATCGGGGGCGAGCAGTACTTC. It encodes CASGTIGGEQYF. This chain uses TRBV7-3 with TRBJ2-7, with D perhaps TRBD2 (6 bases). The CDR3 has 12 amino acids. V gave up 8 bases and J gave up 6 bases, with 14 bases separating them. CDR1 SGHTA and CDR2 FQGTGA come from the germline V gene.

This clonotype was seen a handful of times. The chain is built from TRBV25-1 and TRBJ1-4; D is unresolved. Trimming stripped 1 base from V and 8 bases from J, with 2 bases between. Germline V CDR1 and CDR2: MGHDK, SYGVNS. The CDR3 has 11 amino acids. This CDR3 is CASSELEKLFF. The CDR3 region has the DNA TGTGCCAGCAGTGAATTAGAAAAACTGTTTTTT.

The rearrangement uses TRBV5-1 and TRBJ2-2; no firm D call. Germline V lookup: CDR1 SGHRS, CDR2 YFSETQ. V shed 3 bases and J shed 6 bases, with 9 bases lying between them. CDR3 length: 13 residues. CDR3 sequence (DNA): TGCGCCAGCAGCTCGCCAAGCGCCGGGGAGCTGTTTTTT. Encoded protein: CASSSPSAGELFF.

This clonotype was seen only a few times. V usage is TRBV7-9 and J usage is TRBJ2-1; 9 positions agree with TRBD1. V shed 1 base and J 4 bases; nucleotides not matched to a gene: 2. The CDR3 covers 15 residues. Germline-derived CDR1 and CDR2 are SEHNR and FQNEAQ (reference sequence). The CDR3, as DNA: TGTGCCAGCAGCTTAGACAGGGGGCATTACAATGAGCAGTTCTTC. Residues: CASSLDRGHYNEQFF.

This clonotype was counted between two and nine times. The V call is TRBV5-1, the J call TRBJ1-5, with 9 bases matching TRBD1. Germline loops: CDR1 SGHRS, CDR2 YFSETQ. The junction had 3 bases not matched to a gene; V was cut back by 2 bases and J by 3 bases. The CDR3 sequence is 15 residues long. The CDR3 region is CASSFTGGNNQPQHF. CDR3 in DNA: TGCGCCAGCAGCTTCACAGGGGGCAACAATCAGCCCCAGCATTTT.

With respect to this clonotype: A clone one base away is much larger, so this may be a read error. V and J are TRBV7-6 and TRBJ1-1; 10 positions match TRBD1. The CDR3 runs to 17 residues. V trimming: 3 bases; J trimming: 0 bases; junction bases outside the gene matches: 7. Germline CDR1 and CDR2: SGHVS and FNYEAQ. In nucleotides, the CDR3 is TGTGCCAGCAGCTTGACGGGACAGGGGACCATGAACACTGAAGCTTTCTTT. This codes for CASSLTGQGTMNTEAFF.